One sample yielded the 12 T cell receptor beta chains listed below, sequenced in a study of T cells after yellow fever vaccination. MiXCR was run by TCRdb on the 5' RACE reads, yielding one entry per CDR3 protein. The repertoire consists of more than 300,000 distinct CDR3 sequences, with around 4.5% occurring once and the leading ten covering approximately 19%. The sequences come from PBMCs, collected 15 days after the yellow fever booster vaccination. The receptors derive from a man younger than 30 who received the YFV17D yellow fever vaccine.

Many counts were recorded for this clonotype. The chain is built from TRBV7-2 and TRBJ2-3; no definite D call. The CDR3 is made up of 13 amino acids. V lost 6 bases and J 2 bases, leaving 9 bases between the germline ends. Germline V CDR1 and CDR2: SGHTA, FQGNSA. The CDR3 DNA follows: TGTGCCAGCAGTCCACAAGTCACAGATACGCAGTATTTT. It specifies CASSPQVTDTQYF.

This clonotype was seen a handful of times. The chain is built from TRBV10-3 and TRBJ1-5; tentative D call: TRBD1 (6 bases). V lost 10 bases to trimming and J lost 7 bases, with 17 bases between them. CDR1 ENHRY and CDR2 SYGVKD come from the germline V gene. This CDR3 region has 13 residues. CDR3 sequence: CATATGLRQPQHF. CDR3 in DNA: TGTGCCACCGCCACAGGGTTGAGGCAGCCCCAGCATTTT.

The rearrangement joins TRBV4-3 to TRBJ1-3; no definite D call. The germline V and J ends were trimmed by 4 bases and 0 bases, with 7 bases remaining between them. The CDR3 covers 14 residues. The germline gives CDR1 LGHNA, CDR2 YSLEER. The CDR3, as DNA: TGCGCCAGCAGCCCGTATGACTCTGGAAACACCATATATTTT. This encodes CASSPYDSGNTIYF.

The rearrangement joins TRBV7-9 to TRBJ2-7, with D hard to call. The CDR3 length is 15 residues. Trimming removed 5 bases from V and 3 bases from J, with 17 bases in between. Germline V gene data show CDR1 as SEHNR and CDR2 as FQNEAQ (reference sequence). CDR3 region: CASSPGALRYYEQYF. The CDR3 coding sequence is TGTGCCAGCAGCCCCGGAGCGTTACGATACTACGAGCAGTACTTC.

This clonotype was found once. Given a much more abundant clone one base away, this may be a read error. V is TRBV7-3 and J is TRBJ2-1; D is uncertain. CDR3 length equals 15 residues. Germline V gene lookup returns CDR1 SGHTA and CDR2 FQGTGA. CDR3 in DNA: TGTGCCAGCAGCTTAAAGGTGGGCTCCTACTATGAGCAGTTCTTC. This translates into CASSLKVGSYYEQFF. Full variable domain (remainder filled in from reference TRBV7-3 and TRBJ2-1): GAGVSQTPSNKVTEKGKYVELRCDPISGHTALYWYRQSLGQGPEFLIYFQGTGAADDSGLPNDRFFAVRPEGSVSTLKIQRTERGDSAVYLCASSLKVGSYYEQFFGPGTRLTVL.

This clonotype occurred a few times. The chain couples TRBV28 to TRBJ2-3; the match to TRBD1 covers 10 bases. The germline gives CDR1 MDHEN, CDR2 SYDVKM. Trimming took 5 bases from V and 2 from J; bases not matched to a gene: 4. This CDR3 has 15 residues. DNA for the CDR3: TGTGCCAGCAGTACGACAGGGGGCAACACAGATACGCAGTATTTT. Amino acids: CASSTTGGNTDTQYF.

This clonotype was counted between two and nine times. This chain joins TRBV20-1 and TRBJ2-3; TRBD2 agrees at 10 bases. The CDR3 runs 17 residues. V was clipped by 1 base and J by 0 bases; unmatched bases: 7. CDR1 DFQATT and CDR2 SNEGSKA come from the germline V gene (reference sequence). In DNA form, the CDR3 reads TGCAGTGCTAGAGGTCTAGCGGGGGATACTAGCACAGATACGCAGTATTTT. Protein sequence: CSARGLAGDTSTDTQYF.

J is TRBJ1-5 and V is TRBV5-5; D is undetermined. Germline assignment: CDR1 SGHKS and CDR2 YYEKEE (reference sequence). The CDR3 contains 14 residues. Trimming took off 4 bases at V and 4 bases at J, with 12 bases between the two ends. CDR3 region: CASSLVGANQPQHF. CDR3 DNA sequence: TGTGCCAGCAGCCTCGTGGGTGCTAATCAGCCCCAGCATTTT. Complete variable domain (other parts from reference TRBV5-5 and TRBJ1-5): DAGVTQSPTHLIKTRGQQVTLRCSPISGHKSVSWYQQVLGQGPQFIFQYYEKEERGRGNFPDRFSARQFPNYSSELNVNALLLGDSALYLCASSLVGANQPQHFGDGTRLSIL.

This clonotype was detected many times. The V gene is TRBV6-2 or TRBV6-3, the J gene TRBJ2-1; 9 nucleotides agree with TRBD2. CDR3 length: 16 residues. Germline V lookup: CDR1 MNHEY, CDR2 SVGEGT. J was trimmed by 4 bases and V by 4 bases; bases with no gene match: 8. The CDR3 coding sequence is TGTGCCAGCAGTTCGTGGTCGCGGGGGGGATACAATGAGCAGTTCTTC. Translated, it gives CASSSWSRGGYNEQFF.

This clonotype was seen ten or more times. The genes are TRBV10-3 and TRBJ1-2; no clear D. Between the trimmed V and J ends, which lost 3 bases and 7 bases, there was a span of 12 bases. The CDR3 has 13 amino acids. Germline lookup yields CDR1 ENHRY and CDR2 SYGVKD. In DNA form, the CDR3 reads TGTGCCATCAGTGACGGACCCCTCGCTGGCTACACCTTC. Translating it yields CAISDGPLAGYTF.

This clonotype showed up many times. V gene TRBV7-2 combines with J gene TRBJ2-7; 7 nucleotides line up with TRBD2. CDR3 length: 15 residues. CDR1 and CDR2 (germline): SGHTA, FQGNSA. V dropped 2 bases and J dropped 3; count of bases not matched to a gene: 7. The CDR3 sequence: CASSLSVTSDYEQYF. The CDR3 region has the DNA TGTGCCAGCAGCTTATCCGTAACTAGCGACTACGAGCAGTACTTC. Using reference TRBV7-2 and TRBJ2-7 for the parts outside the CDR3, the full variable domain is GAGVSQSPSNKVTEKGKDVELRCDPISGHTALYWYRQSLGQGLEFLIYFQGNSAPDKSGLPSDRFSAERTGGSVSTLTIQRTQQEDSAVYLCASSLSVTSDYEQYFGPGTRLTVT.

There are many counts of this clonotype. The chain links TRBV5-1 to TRBJ1-1; 10 bases match TRBD1. Germline loops: CDR1 SGHRS, CDR2 YFSETQ. This CDR3 comprises 15 residues. Trimming at V came to 4 bases and at J to 3 bases, leaving 6 bases not matched to a gene. The CDR3 protein is CASSPTGTGDTEAFF. In DNA form, the CDR3 reads TGCGCCAGCAGCCCAACCGGGACAGGGGACACTGAAGCTTTCTTT.